This TCR beta chain was retrieved from a study of T-cell reconstitution after alpha-beta-depleted transplantation in children. In germline, CDR1 is ENHRY, CDR2 SYGVKD. Unmatched junction bases numbered 18, after V lost 5 bases and J lost 7 bases. The CDR3 sequence is 20 residues long. This clonotype was counted only a few times. Construction of the TCRbeta library involved unique molecular identifiers. TCRdb ran MiXCR on the PCR reads and lists one entry per CDR3 protein. Of 610,000 or so distinct CDR3 sequences listed, more than 20% are singletons. The source of this sequence is a boy younger than two with Wiskott-Aldrich syndrome, due to receive a stem cell transplant. The specimen comprised PBMCs, sampled before TCRalphabeta/CD19-depleted stem cell transplant. This sequence joins TRBV10-3 and TRBJ2-1; 15 nucleotides line up with TRBD2. CDR3 sequence reads: CAISSHPGLAGGLAENEQFF. The CDR3 nucleotides read TGTGCCATCAGTTCTCATCCTGGACTAGCGGGAGGGCTGGCTGAGAATGAGCAGTTCTTC.